These 20 T cell receptor beta chains came from one sample sequenced in a study of shared clonotypes between healthy human individuals. This table comes from immunoSEQ multiplex PCR, and its TCRdb copy is limited to in-frame clones, with some not included. The repertoire holds about 660,000 clones, approximately 79% seen once, with 1.5% to 2% in the top ten. The material sequenced was memory CD4+ T cells sorted from blood. Subset specified: CD45RA-negative fraction. The receptor source for this set is a young woman in good health.

Points on this clone: This specimen includes other DNA sequences encoding the same CDR3. V gene TRBV4-1 combines with J gene TRBJ2-7; 7 bases match TRBD1. The junction had 4 bases not matched to a gene; V was cut back by 1 base and J by 4 bases. The CDR3 spans 14 residues. In germline, CDR1 is MGHRA, CDR2 YSYEKL. The CDR3, as DNA: TGCGCCAGCAGCCAAGCGCACAGGGGATACGAGCAGTACTTC. It specifies CASSQAHRGYEQYF.

The table lists this clone with a few counts. This chain connects TRBV6-6 to TRBJ1-2; D is perhaps TRBD1 (6 bases). V dropped 5 bases and J dropped 7 bases, with 23 bases sitting between them. This CDR3 has 16 amino acids. Germline V gives CDR1 MNHNY, CDR2 SVGAGI (reference sequence). For the CDR3, the DNA is TGTGCCAGCAGTGCAAGGCGGGACACAGCACAGGGTGGCTACACCTTC. This translates into CASSARRDTAQGGYTF.

V usage is TRBV7-9 and J usage is TRBJ2-5; D not resolved. Trimming left V 5 bases short and J 4 bases short, with 14 bases between. There are 14 residues in the CDR3. CDR1 and CDR2 (germline): SEHNR, FQNEAQ (reference sequence). CDR3 protein: CASSAVGSSETQYF. Here the CDR3 DNA reads TGTGCCAGCAGCGCGGTGGGGTCCTCAGAGACCCAGTACTTC.

The chain links TRBV6-6 to TRBJ2-1; D is ambiguous. V shed 6 bases and J shed 0 bases, with 9 bases lying between them. This CDR3 has 14 amino acids. The germline gives CDR1 MNHNY, CDR2 SVGAGI (reference sequence). Here the CDR3 reads CASSSISSYNEQFF. CDR3 DNA sequence: TGTGCCAGCAGCAGCATCAGCTCCTACAATGAGCAGTTCTTC.

The chain combines TRBV11-2 with TRBJ1-1; the D is unclear. V lost 5 bases and J 5 bases, leaving 15 bases between the germline ends. Germline-derived CDR1 and CDR2 are SGHAT and FQNNGV. The CDR3 spans 14 residues. CDR3 loop: CASSPRQERTEAFF. The CDR3 coding sequence is TGTGCCAGCAGCCCCCGCCAAGAGAGGACTGAAGCTTTCTTT.

The DNA for the CDR3 is TGTGCCAGCAGCCCCCTCCTAGATACGCAGTATTTT. This translates into CASSPLLDTQYF. The rearrangement links TRBV9 to TRBJ2-3; D is undetermined. This CDR3 has 12 residues. Per germline, CDR1 SGDLS and CDR2 YYNGEE. V shed 4 bases and J shed 5 bases, with 8 bases lying between them.

The J gene is TRBJ2-1, the V gene TRBV27; TRBD2 agrees at 9 bases. The trim removed 4 bases at V and 0 bases at J, leaving 7 bases unmatched. There are 17 residues in the CDR3. The germline gives CDR1 MNHEY, CDR2 SMNVEV (reference sequence). For the CDR3, the DNA is TGTGCCAGCAGTTACCTGACTAGCGGAAGCTCCTACAATGAGCAGTTCTTC. Translating gives CASSYLTSGSSYNEQFF.

This chain links TRBV4-2 with TRBJ2-7; 9 bases line up with TRBD2. The CDR3 has 20 amino acids. Trimming at V came to 0 bases and at J to 3 bases, leaving 18 bases not matched to a gene. CDR1 is LGHNA, CDR2 YNFKEQ, per germline. The CDR3: CASSQEVAGGPLGGHYEQYF. CDR3 sequence (DNA): TGTGCCAGCAGCCAAGAGGTCGCGGGAGGGCCGCTGGGAGGACACTACGAGCAGTACTTC.

This clone was seen repeatedly, ten times or more. The chain links TRBV7-8 to TRBJ1-5; 9 bases are a match to TRBD1. The junction had 9 bases not matched to a gene; V was cut back by 5 bases and J by 4 bases. CDR3 length equals 16 residues. Germline V gene data show CDR1 as SGHVS and CDR2 as FQNEAQ. DNA of the CDR3: TGTGCCAGCAGCCAAAGGACAGGGGAAGGTAATCAGCCCCAGCATTTT. It encodes CASSQRTGEGNQPQHF.

V gene TRBV6-1 combines with J gene TRBJ2-1; TRBD2 matches 16 bases. The V gene end was trimmed by 3 bases and the J gene end by 4 bases; junction bases not matched to a gene: 12. The germline CDR1 and CDR2 sequences are MNHNS and SASEGT. The CDR3 length is 20 residues. The CDR3 nucleotides read TGTGCCAGCAGTGACCCCGGGACTAGCGGGAGGGCCGACCGATACAATGAGCAGTTCTTC. Protein: CASSDPGTSGRADRYNEQFF.

Concerning this clone: It may be a read error: a sequence one base away is much more abundant. The same CDR3 arises from other DNA sequences in this sample as well. V usage is TRBV14 and J usage is TRBJ2-5, with D tentatively TRBD1 or TRBD2 (5 bases each). The V gene lost 4 bases and the J gene lost 5 bases, with 5 bases spanning the gap. The CDR3 loop spans 11 amino acids. Germline CDR1 and CDR2: SGHDN and FVKESK. CDR3 sequence (DNA): TGTGCCAGCAGCCGGGGGGAGACCCAGTACTTC. It translates to CASSRGETQYF.

This rearrangement joins TRBV15 to TRBJ1-4, with D possibly TRBD1 on 5 matching bases. CDR1 and CDR2 (germline): LNHNV, YYDKDF (reference sequence). The CDR3 spans 16 residues. The V gene lost 3 bases and the J gene lost 6 bases, with 17 bases spanning the gap. The CDR3: CATSRRFGGRDEKLFF. CDR3 DNA sequence: TGTGCCACCAGCAGGCGTTTTGGGGGAAGAGATGAAAAACTGTTTTTT.

The chain recombines TRBV13 with TRBJ2-3; D not resolved. The CDR3 covers 16 residues. Germline V gene lookup returns CDR1 PRHDT and CDR2 FYEKMQ (reference sequence). V was clipped by 7 bases and J by 1 base, with 18 bases between them. The CDR3 DNA sequence: TGTGCCAGCAAGACCGGGCTGATCTTCGGCACAGATACGCAGTATTTT. Protein: CASKTGLIFGTDTQYF.

The CDR3 reads CASSAGGRYYGYTF. The CDR3 nucleotides read TGTGCCAGCAGTGCAGGGGGTAGGTACTATGGCTACACCTTC. This chain joins TRBV28 and TRBJ1-2, with TRBD1 matching 7 bases. The CDR3 runs to 14 residues. After removal of 5 bases from V and 3 bases from J, the junction contained 6 bases not matched to a gene. Germline CDR1 and CDR2: MDHEN and SYDVKM.

V usage is TRBV7-8 and J usage is TRBJ2-7, with D unresolved. The germline gives CDR1 SGHVS, CDR2 FQNEAQ. The CDR3 length is 11 residues. V lost 3 bases to trimming and J lost 4 bases, with 4 bases between them. Here the CDR3 DNA reads TGTGCCAGCAGCTTTTCTTACGAGCAGTACTTC. It yields the protein CASSFSYEQYF.

The chain carries TRBV18 and TRBJ1-1; D remains unclear. V was pared by 3 bases and J by 1 base, with 12 bases between. Germline lookup yields CDR1 KGHSH and CDR2 LQKENI. This CDR3 spans 15 amino acids. The CDR3 loop is CASSPYLAENTEAFF. The CDR3 DNA sequence: TGTGCCAGCTCACCGTACCTGGCGGAGAACACTGAAGCTTTCTTT.

In DNA, the CDR3 is TGTGCCAGCAGTACCCCAGGGGGACCCAATCAGCCCCAGCATTTT. Its translation: CASSTPGGPNQPQHF. The chain is built from TRBV28 and TRBJ1-5, with 7 bases that match TRBD1. V lost 5 bases and J lost 3; bases outside the gene matches: 7. Looked up from germline, CDR1 is MDHEN and CDR2 is SYDVKM. CDR3 length: 15 amino acids. The complete variable domain, with remaining parts taken from reference TRBV28 and TRBJ1-5, reads DVKVTQSSRYLVKRTGEKVFLECVQDMDHENMFWYRQDPGLGLRLIYFSYDVKMKEKGDIPEGYSVSREKKERFSLILESASTNQTSMYLCASSTPGGPNQPQHFGDGTRLSIL.

V usage is TRBV5-6 and J usage is TRBJ2-1; D is possibly TRBD2 (5 bases). The germline V gene has CDR1 SGHDT and CDR2 YYEEEE. The CDR3 runs 16 residues. The V gene lost 0 bases and the J gene lost 0 bases, with 10 bases spanning the gap. The CDR3 DNA is TGTGCCAGCAGCTTGGTCTCAGCGGTCTCCTACAATGAGCAGTTCTTC. Translation gives CASSLVSAVSYNEQFF.

Notes on this clone: The sample holds other DNA sequences that translate to the same CDR3. The genes are TRBV28 and TRBJ1-3, with D possibly matching TRBD1 (5 bases). The germline gives CDR1 MDHEN, CDR2 SYDVKM. The CDR3 consists of 13 residues. The V gene lost 5 bases and the J gene lost 3 bases, with 8 bases spanning the gap. The CDR3 reads CASSIGDGNTIYF. The CDR3 DNA is TGTGCCAGCAGTATAGGGGATGGAAACACCATATATTTT.

This clone turned up a few times. This chain connects TRBV19 to TRBJ2-3; D is unresolved. V lost 2 bases and J lost 1, with 7 bases in between. The CDR3 extends over 14 amino acids. Germline loops: CDR1 LNHDA, CDR2 SQIVND (reference sequence). CDR3 loop: CASSIQQGTDTQYF. CDR3 DNA sequence: TGTGCCAGTAGTATACAGCAGGGCACAGATACGCAGTATTTT.